Listed here is a single T cell receptor beta chain. The data derive from a study of tumor-infiltrating lymphocytes in localized non-small cell lung cancer. Sequenced by immunoSEQ multiplex PCR; TCRdb stores in-frame clones only, minus some. The sample has around 10,000 clones, about 62% seen once. The CDR3 runs to 15 residues. The germline CDR1 and CDR2 sequences are SNHLY and FYNNEI. Trimming shortened V by 4 bases and J by 3 bases, and 10 bases separated the two germline ends. The V gene is TRBV2, the J gene TRBJ1-6, with TRBD1 as a possible D gene (5 bases). Sequencing was performed on uninvolved lung tissue not adjacent to the tumor. The receptor comes from a human donor with non-small cell lung cancer. In nucleotides, the CDR3 is TGTGCCAGCAGTGGTCCAGGGAGCTATAATTCACCCCTCCACTTT. Protein sequence: CASSGPGSYNSPLHF.